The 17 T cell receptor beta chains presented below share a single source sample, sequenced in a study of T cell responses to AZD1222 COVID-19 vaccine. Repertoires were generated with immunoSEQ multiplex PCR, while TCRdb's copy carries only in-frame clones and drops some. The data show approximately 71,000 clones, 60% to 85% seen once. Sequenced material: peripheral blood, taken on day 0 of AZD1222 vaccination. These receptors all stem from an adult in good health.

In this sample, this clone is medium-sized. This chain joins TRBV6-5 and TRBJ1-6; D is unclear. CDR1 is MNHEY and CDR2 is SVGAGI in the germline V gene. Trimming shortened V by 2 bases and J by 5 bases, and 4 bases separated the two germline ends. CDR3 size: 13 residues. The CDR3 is CASSYPNNSPLHF. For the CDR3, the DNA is TGTGCCAGCAGTTACCCTAATAATTCACCCCTCCACTTT.

The CDR3 sequence is CASSGGGSGANVLTF. Written as DNA, the CDR3 is TGTGCCAGCAGCGGGGGGGGCTCTGGGGCCAACGTCCTGACTTTC. The chain joins TRBV6-2 or TRBV6-3 to TRBJ2-6; 8 bases agree with TRBD2. V was clipped by 6 bases and J by 0 bases; unmatched bases: 1. CDR3 size: 15 residues. Germline V gene lookup returns CDR1 MNHEY and CDR2 SVGEGT.

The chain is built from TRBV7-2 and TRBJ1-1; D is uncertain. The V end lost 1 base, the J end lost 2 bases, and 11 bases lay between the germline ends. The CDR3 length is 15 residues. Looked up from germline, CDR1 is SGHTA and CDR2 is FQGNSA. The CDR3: CASSLGPEQNTEAFF. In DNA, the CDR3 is TGTGCCAGCAGCTTAGGGCCAGAACAAAACACTGAAGCTTTCTTT.

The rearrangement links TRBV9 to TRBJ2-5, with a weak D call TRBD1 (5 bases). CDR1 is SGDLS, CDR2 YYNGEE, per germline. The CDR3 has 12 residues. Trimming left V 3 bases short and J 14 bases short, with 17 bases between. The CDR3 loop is CASSGEDSPLYF. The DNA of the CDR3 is TGTGCCAGCAGCGGGGAAGACAGTCCACTCTACTTC.

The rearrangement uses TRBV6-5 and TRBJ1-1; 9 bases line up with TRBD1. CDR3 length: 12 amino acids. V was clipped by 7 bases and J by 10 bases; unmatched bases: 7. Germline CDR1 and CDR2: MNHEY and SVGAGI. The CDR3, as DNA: TGTGCCAGCACAAGGACAGGGGAGGTAGCTTTCTTT. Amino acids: CASTRTGEVAFF.

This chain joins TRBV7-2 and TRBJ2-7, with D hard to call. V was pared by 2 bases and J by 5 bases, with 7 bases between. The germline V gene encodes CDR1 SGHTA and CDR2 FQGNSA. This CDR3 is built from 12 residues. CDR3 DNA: TGTGCCAGCAGCTTACTTGTCCACGAGCAGTACTTC. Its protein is CASSLLVHEQYF.

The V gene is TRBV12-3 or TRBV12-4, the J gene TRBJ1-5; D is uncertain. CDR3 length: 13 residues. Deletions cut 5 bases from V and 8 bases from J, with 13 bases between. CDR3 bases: TGTGCCAGCAGTACTCCGGGGATCGAGCCCCAGCATTTT. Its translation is CASSTPGIEPQHF.

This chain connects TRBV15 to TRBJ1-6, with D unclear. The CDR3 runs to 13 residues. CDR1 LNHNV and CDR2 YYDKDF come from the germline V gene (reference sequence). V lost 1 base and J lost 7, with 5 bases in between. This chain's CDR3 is CATSRVLNSPLHF. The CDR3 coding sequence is TGTGCCACCAGCAGAGTCTTGAATTCACCCCTCCACTTT. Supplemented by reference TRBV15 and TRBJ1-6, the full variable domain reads DAMVIQNPRYQVTQFGKPVTLSCSQTLNHNVMYWYQQKSSQAPKLLFHYYDKDFNNEADTPDNFQSRRPNTSFCFLDIRSPGLGDTAMYLCATSRVLNSPLHFGNGTRLTVT.

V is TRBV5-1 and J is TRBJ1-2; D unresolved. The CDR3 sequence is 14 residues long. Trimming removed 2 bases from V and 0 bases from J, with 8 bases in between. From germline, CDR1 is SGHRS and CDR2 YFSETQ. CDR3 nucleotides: TGCGCCAGCAGCTTAAATGGAGCTAACTATGGCTACACCTTC. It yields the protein CASSLNGANYGYTF.

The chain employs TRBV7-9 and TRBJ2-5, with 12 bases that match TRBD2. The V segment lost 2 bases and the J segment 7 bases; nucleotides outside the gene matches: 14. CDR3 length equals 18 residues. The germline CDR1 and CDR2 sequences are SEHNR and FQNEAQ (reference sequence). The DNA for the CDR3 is TGTGCCAGCAGCTTAACACTAGCGGGGGGCCCCCGGGGAGCGACCCAGTACTTC. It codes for CASSLTLAGGPRGATQYF.

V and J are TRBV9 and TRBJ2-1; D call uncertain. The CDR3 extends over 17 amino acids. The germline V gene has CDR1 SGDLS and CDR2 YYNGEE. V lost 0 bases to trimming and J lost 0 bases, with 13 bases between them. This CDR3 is CASSVAAGSSSYNEQFF. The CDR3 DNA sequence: TGTGCCAGCAGCGTAGCAGCAGGTTCTAGCTCCTACAATGAGCAGTTCTTC.

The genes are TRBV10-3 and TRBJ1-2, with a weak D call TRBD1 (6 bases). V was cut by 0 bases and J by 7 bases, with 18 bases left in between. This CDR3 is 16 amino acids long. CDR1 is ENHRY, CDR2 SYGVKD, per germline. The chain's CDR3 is CAISESGRQDTAGYTF. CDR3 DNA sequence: TGTGCCATCAGTGAGTCTGGAAGACAGGACACCGCTGGCTACACCTTC.

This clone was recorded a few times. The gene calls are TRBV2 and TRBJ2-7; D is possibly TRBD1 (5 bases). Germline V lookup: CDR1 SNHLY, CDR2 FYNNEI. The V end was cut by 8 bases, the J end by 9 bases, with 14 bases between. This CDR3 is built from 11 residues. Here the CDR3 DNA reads TGTGCCAGCTCTCTACAGGTTGGGCAGTACTTC. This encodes CASSLQVGQYF.

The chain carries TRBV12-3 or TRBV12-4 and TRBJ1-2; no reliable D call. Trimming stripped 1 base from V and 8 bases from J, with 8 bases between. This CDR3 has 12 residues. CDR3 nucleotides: TGTGCCAGCAGTTTAGTTCCCCGGGGCTACACCTTC. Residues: CASSLVPRGYTF.

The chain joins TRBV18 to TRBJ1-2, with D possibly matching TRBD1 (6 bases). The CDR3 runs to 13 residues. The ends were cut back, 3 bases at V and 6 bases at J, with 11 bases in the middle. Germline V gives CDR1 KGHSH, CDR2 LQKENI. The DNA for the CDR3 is TGTGCCAGCTCACCTTCACACAGGGATGGCTACACCTTC. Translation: CASSPSHRDGYTF.

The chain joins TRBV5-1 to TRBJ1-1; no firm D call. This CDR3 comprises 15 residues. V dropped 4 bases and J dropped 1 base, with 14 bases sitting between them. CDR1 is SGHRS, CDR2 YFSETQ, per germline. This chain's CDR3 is CASSASGLGNTEAFF. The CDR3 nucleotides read TGCGCCAGCAGCGCTAGCGGACTGGGGAACACTGAAGCTTTCTTT.

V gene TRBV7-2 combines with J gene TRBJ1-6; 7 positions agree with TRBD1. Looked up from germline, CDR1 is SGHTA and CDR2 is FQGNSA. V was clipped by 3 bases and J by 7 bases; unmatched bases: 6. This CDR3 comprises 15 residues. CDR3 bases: TGTGCCAGCAGCTTCACCGGGACAGCGAATTCACCCCTCCACTTT. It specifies CASSFTGTANSPLHF.